This T cell receptor beta chain was documented in a study of beta chain features in type 1 diabetes (dated by TCRdb to 2017 to 2018). Regarding the research as a whole: Mean age, gender distribution, total cell number and subset yield did not differ between patients and healthy donors. A total of roughly 98,000,000 sorted cells were examined across all samples, and a strong correlation was observed between cell number per subset and RNA yield. In the study, recently diagnosed type 1 diabetes patients and matched healthy donors were compared on the TCRB repertoires of their sorted circulating CD4+ T cell subsets. Whereas all 30 or so donors provided naive and central memory subsets, regulatory and stem cell-like memory subsets were isolated from just 8 patients and roughly eight healthy donors.

V and J are trimmed by 1 base and 5 bases, and the gene matches miss 4 bases of the junction. Spanning cysteine to phenylalanine, the CDR3 consists of 14 amino acids. The retained sequence is limited to the CDR3, 42 bases, with the frame set at the first base. CDR1 LGHNA and CDR2 YSLEER are derived from the germline V gene. What the work shows at the level of the full study, not this receptor alone: PCR may preferentially amplify shorter templates, but because patient and control samples were amplified and corrected together, any resulting skew would affect both groups equally. Naive, central memory and regulatory TCRB repertoires appeared more similar among patients than among healthy donors. Fewer insertions and more nucleotide deletions at VDJ recombination sites were observed in patients with type 1 diabetes, implying thymic rearrangement abnormalities. HLA sub-analyses involved small numbers of individuals, so any influence of HLA type on TCRB rearrangement remained unresolved. Because cDNA rather than genomic DNA was sequenced, highly expressing activated cells could have been over-represented, although no difference in activation and CD3 levels was found between groups. Type 1 diabetes patients showed a moderate but significant shortening of TCRB CDR3 length in all four CD4+ subsets.

All of the isolated RNA was reverse transcribed with the High Capacity cDNA Reverse Transcription Kit, so expressed TCRB transcripts were sequenced. Deep immunoSEQ sequencing was applied to naive, central memory and regulatory T cell samples, giving an average of roughly 3.5 million total reads per sample. Sorted cells were lysed in RLT buffer, and RNA was extracted using DNase-treated RNeasy Micro or Mini kits according to cell number. To prevent cross-contamination, every cell subset was processed on its own, while patient and healthy donor samples were processed together. Using the immunoSEQ multiplex PCR, TCRB sequences were amplified from cDNA into 87-bp fragments spanning the CDR3 region. Sequencing of the amplicons was done on the Illumina HiSeq platform. The paper's data handling went like this. Synthetic template baselines were used to correct PCR bias computationally, reads within Hamming distance 2 were collapsed together, and singletons that could not be merged were discarded. Reads were aligned against IMGT to assign V, D and J genes, CDR3 length and insertions or deletions at six rearrangement sites. Within each subset, clonotype counts were normalized to sorted cell number, after which true diversity and Gini coefficients were computed with the tcR R package. The overlap coefficient, calculated on TCRB nucleotide sequences, was used to quantify repertoire sharing. TCRdb's version of the immuneACCESS table is confined to in-frame rearrangements and falls short of the full clone set. An unresolved V gene accounts for under half of the shortfall where checked; the remainder is of unknown origin. D and trimming were read from the DNA, whereas the V and J calls and clone size are those reported in that table. Within this sample are approximately 150,000 clones, with 9% to 10% of them counted one time only. The ten biggest clones cover about 2.5% of the sample.

Each donor gave one peripheral blood draw, approximately 120 mL on average, collected into heparinised tubes. A BD FACSAria II and a panel including CD45RO, CCR7, CD25, CD127, CD95 and CD27 were used to sort naive, central memory, regulatory and stem cell-like memory CD4+ T cells. Every sorted population had a purity above 95%. PBMCs were isolated immediately by Lymphoprep density gradient centrifugation and stained directly without culture. To minimize batch effects, samples were stained and sorted in pairs, one healthy donor with one patient per experiment. Note on this clone: Its antigen specificity is not known. No much larger clone is present one base from it, and per-base qualities are unavailable.

The specimen sequenced was central memory CD4+ T cells from blood. The sequence was collected from a woman aged 18-29 years in good health. Recombination joined TRBV4-3 with TRBJ2-5; 7 of the junction bases match TRBD2. The sequenced DNA is TGCGCCAGCAGCCAAGGGACTAGTGGGGAGACCCAGTACTTC. Its amino acids are CASSQGTSGETQYF.